A single sample is the source of the 27 T cell receptor beta chains below, sequenced in a study of T cell changes during pregnancy in multiple sclerosis. Repertoires were generated with immunoSEQ multiplex PCR, while TCRdb's copy carries only in-frame clones and drops some. The table includes under 150,000 clones, 96% detected once. Sequenced here: peripheral blood, sampled after pregnancy. These receptor sequences come from a female donor with multiple sclerosis, enrolled in a pregnancy study.

This sequence joins TRBV2 and TRBJ2-1; 7 nucleotides match TRBD2. After removal of 3 bases from V and 1 base from J, the junction contained 3 bases not matched to a gene. CDR1 is SNHLY, CDR2 FYNNEI, per germline. The CDR3 consists of 15 residues. In nucleotides, the CDR3 is TGTGCCAGCAGTGAGGCGGGAGCTTCCTACAATGAGCAGTTCTTC. Translation gives CASSEAGASYNEQFF. The variable domain in full, with the rest retrieved from reference TRBV2 and TRBJ2-1, is EPEVTQTPSHQVTQMGQEVILRCVPISNHLYFYWYRQILGQKVEFLVSFYNNEISEKSEIFDDQFSVERPDGSNFTLKIRSTKLEDSAMYFCASSEAGASYNEQFFGPGTRLTVL.

The gene calls are TRBV5-4 and TRBJ2-3; TRBD1 matches 7 bases. Germline V gene sequence: CDR1 SGHNT, CDR2 YYREEE (reference sequence). Trimming took 5 bases from V and 0 from J; bases not matched to a gene: 12. This CDR3 comprises 17 residues. DNA for the CDR3: TGTGCCAGCAGATTATCCACAGGGGTTCCTAGCACAGATACGCAGTATTTT. This codes for CASRLSTGVPSTDTQYF.

The CDR3 coding sequence is TGCGCCAGCAGCTGGGGGGTGGACACCGGGGAGCTGTTTTTT. As protein: CASSWGVDTGELFF. V and J are TRBV5-1 and TRBJ2-2; D perhaps matches TRBD2 (6 bases). Per germline, CDR1 SGHRS and CDR2 YFSETQ. The CDR3 is 14 residues long. Trimming stripped 3 bases from V and 3 bases from J, with 9 bases between. Looking up the rest from reference TRBV5-1 and TRBJ2-2 gives the full variable domain: KAGVTQTPRYLIKTRGQQVTLSCSPISGHRSVSWYQQTPGQGLQFLFEYFSETQRNKGNFPGRFSGRQFSNSRSEMNVSTLELGDSALYLCASSWGVDTGELFFGEGSRLTVL.

CDR3 nucleotides: TGCAGCGTTGTCGGCAGGGTCGCGGATGAGCAGTTCTTC. Protein sequence: CSVVGRVADEQFF. V is TRBV29-1 and J is TRBJ2-1, with a tentative D call TRBD1 (5 bases). The CDR3 length is 13 residues. The ends were cut back, 4 bases at V and 8 bases at J, with 15 bases in the middle. Germline CDR1 is SQVTM and CDR2 is ANQGSEA.

The chain recombines TRBV7-2 with TRBJ2-5; the match to TRBD1 covers 9 bases. V shed 2 bases and J 5 bases; nucleotides not matched to a gene: 15. The V gene's germline CDR1 is SGHTA and CDR2 FQGNSA. The CDR3 spans 18 residues. CDR3 in DNA: TGTGCCAGCAGCTTAACTGAATACGGGACAGGGCTAAAGGAGACCCAGTACTTC. Protein sequence: CASSLTEYGTGLKETQYF.

The chain recombines TRBV7-9 with TRBJ2-1; the match to TRBD1 covers 11 bases. In germline, CDR1 is SEHNR, CDR2 FQNEAQ (reference sequence). CDR3 length equals 15 residues. With 6 bases clipped from V and 2 bases from J, the junction kept 3 bases outside the gene matches. The DNA for the CDR3 is TGTGCCAGCAGGCTGGACAGGGGGCCCTACAATGAGCAGTTCTTC. Its translation is CASRLDRGPYNEQFF.

J is TRBJ2-7 and V is TRBV30; D is perhaps TRBD2 (5 bases). Between the trimmed V and J ends, which lost 1 base and 8 bases, there was a span of 18 bases. The CDR3 is made up of 14 amino acids. Germline values: CDR1 GTSNPN, CDR2 SVGIG (reference sequence). The CDR3 here is CAWSDSGARGKQYF. Here the CDR3 DNA reads TGTGCCTGGAGTGATTCGGGCGCCCGGGGAAAGCAGTACTTC.

The CDR3 reads CASSTGTSGYTDTQYF. In DNA form, the CDR3 reads TGCGCCAGCAGCACCGGGACTAGCGGATACACAGATACGCAGTATTTT. The chain joins TRBV5-1 to TRBJ2-3, with 11 nucleotides matching TRBD2. The V and J ends lost 4 bases and 2 bases, in that order; junction bases with no gene match: 6. CDR3 length equals 16 residues. Germline V gene data show CDR1 as SGHRS and CDR2 as YFSETQ.

This clone was recorded only once. V and J are TRBV6-6 and TRBJ1-5; D not resolved. The CDR3 has 15 residues. V gave up 2 bases and J gave up 6 bases, with 14 bases separating them. Per the germline V gene, CDR1 is MNHNY and CDR2 is SVGAGI (reference sequence). The CDR3 sequence: CASSYGPSGAQPQHF. CDR3 DNA sequence: TGTGCCAGCAGTTACGGGCCTTCAGGCGCTCAGCCCCAGCATTTT.

The table lists this clone with a count of one. This chain uses TRBV30 with TRBJ1-5, with 9 positions matching TRBD1. This CDR3 has 14 amino acids. CDR1 is GTSNPN and CDR2 is SVGIG in the germline V gene (reference sequence). V dropped 7 bases and J dropped 7; count of bases not matched to a gene: 11. The CDR3 sequence: CAYTPGQGIQPQHF. In DNA form, the CDR3 reads TGTGCCTATACGCCGGGACAGGGTATCCAGCCCCAGCATTTT.

The V and J genes are TRBV18 and TRBJ2-3; D ambiguous. The CDR3 contains 14 residues. CDR1 is KGHSH, CDR2 LQKENI, per germline. Trimming removed 3 bases at V and 0 bases at J, with 7 bases between. Written as DNA, the CDR3 is TGTGCCAGCTCACCGGTTACTAGCACAGATACGCAGTATTTT. It codes for CASSPVTSTDTQYF.

This chain uses TRBV5-1 with TRBJ2-3, with TRBD2 as a possible D gene (6 bases). V was cut by 5 bases and J by 3 bases, with 13 bases left in between. The CDR3 extends over 14 amino acids. CDR1 and CDR2 from the germline V gene are SGHRS and YFSETQ. CDR3 region: CASRLRDRTDTQYF. CDR3 DNA: TGCGCCAGCAGGCTGCGGGATAGGACAGATACGCAGTATTTT.

This rearrangement joins TRBV25-1 to TRBJ2-3; TRBD2 aligns across 10 bases. V lost 0 bases to trimming and J lost 2 bases; unmatched junction nucleotides: 2. The CDR3 extends over 16 amino acids. CDR1 is MGHDK, CDR2 SYGVNS, per germline. CDR3 DNA: TGTGCCAGCAGTGAATATAGCGGGAGGCTCACAGATACGCAGTATTTT. It encodes CASSEYSGRLTDTQYF. Full variable domain (remainder filled in from reference TRBV25-1 and TRBJ2-3): EADIYQTPRYLVIGTGKKITLECSQTMGHDKMYWYQQDPGMELHLIHYSYGVNSTEKGDLSSESTVSRIRTEHFPLTLESARPSHTSQYLCASSEYSGRLTDTQYFGPGTRLTVL.

V and J are TRBV5-1 and TRBJ2-5; TRBD2 is a possible D gene (6 bases). The CDR3 runs 16 residues. From germline, CDR1 is SGHRS and CDR2 YFSETQ. V shed 3 bases and J shed 4 bases, with 19 bases lying between them. CDR3 sequence reads: CASSSTFSGAGETQYF. CDR3 DNA: TGCGCCAGCAGCTCTACCTTTAGCGGAGCCGGAGAGACCCAGTACTTC. The full variable domain, in which reference TRBV5-1 and TRBJ2-5 provide the parts outside the CDR3, is KAGVTQTPRYLIKTRGQQVTLSCSPISGHRSVSWYQQTPGQGLQFLFEYFSETQRNKGNFPGRFSGRQFSNSRSEMNVSTLELGDSALYLCASSSTFSGAGETQYFGPGTRLLVL.

J is TRBJ2-7 and V is TRBV5-5, with 8 bases aligning to TRBD1. Trimming at V came to 7 bases and at J to 5 bases, leaving 5 bases not matched to a gene. The CDR3 sequence is 12 residues long. Germline V gene sequence: CDR1 SGHKS, CDR2 YYEKEE (reference sequence). The CDR3 DNA is TGTGCCAGCGTCACAGGGGGTCACGAGCAGTACTTC. It codes for CASVTGGHEQYF.

This clone has only one observation. The rearrangement joins TRBV7-8 to TRBJ2-7; 9 bases are shared with TRBD2. The CDR3 runs to 15 residues. CDR1 is SGHVS, CDR2 FQNEAQ, per germline. V lost 5 bases, J lost 1 base, and 6 bases stayed unmatched. The DNA for the CDR3 is TGTGCCAGCAGCACTTTAGCGGGAGAATCCTACGAGCAGTACTTC. Amino acid sequence: CASSTLAGESYEQYF.

The gene calls are TRBV27 and TRBJ2-7, with D possibly being TRBD2 (5 bases). Germline assignment: CDR1 MNHEY and CDR2 SMNVEV (reference sequence). The CDR3 loop spans 16 amino acids. The V end was cut by 5 bases, the J end by 2 bases, with 19 bases between. In DNA form, the CDR3 reads TGTGCCAGCAGTACCTCCGGGGAGCTTCGGACCTACGAGCAGTACTTC. This encodes CASSTSGELRTYEQYF.

The gene calls are TRBV2 and TRBJ2-7, with 10 bases lining up with TRBD2. After removal of 6 bases from V and 2 bases from J, the junction contained 4 bases not matched to a gene. In germline, CDR1 is SNHLY, CDR2 FYNNEI. This CDR3 comprises 14 residues. CDR3 nucleotides: TGTGCCAGCAGCCAAGCGGGAGGGCCCTACGAGCAGTACTTC. Translation: CASSQAGGPYEQYF.

This sequence joins TRBV5-1 and TRBJ2-3, with TRBD2 matching over 14 bases. Germline assignment: CDR1 SGHRS and CDR2 YFSETQ. CDR3 length: 16 residues. V lost 4 bases to trimming and J lost 7 bases; unmatched junction nucleotides: 8. The CDR3 region is CASSGSGTSGSYTQYF. CDR3 in DNA: TGCGCCAGCAGCGGATCCGGGACTAGCGGGAGTTATACGCAGTATTTT.

The chain uses TRBV9 and TRBJ1-2; 11 bases agree with TRBD1. V was clipped by 0 bases and J by 3 bases; unmatched bases: 1. Germline V gives CDR1 SGDLS, CDR2 YYNGEE. The CDR3 has 15 amino acids. The DNA for the CDR3 is TGTGCCAGCAGCGTAGGGGGACAGGGGGACTATGGCTACACCTTC. This encodes CASSVGGQGDYGYTF.

V is TRBV19 and J is TRBJ1-1; D might be TRBD1 (6 bases). Trimming took off 4 bases at V and 6 bases at J, with 12 bases between the two ends. Germline V gives CDR1 LNHDA, CDR2 SQIVND (reference sequence). The CDR3 contains 13 residues. The CDR3 loop is CASSTTGLAEAFF. For the CDR3, the DNA is TGTGCCAGTAGTACGACAGGTTTAGCTGAAGCTTTCTTT.

This clone was picked up one time. J is TRBJ2-4 and V is TRBV5-6, with a possible D match to TRBD1 (7 bases). The germline gives CDR1 SGHDT, CDR2 YYEEEE. This CDR3 contains 16 residues. The ends were cut back, 3 bases at V and 3 bases at J, with 16 bases in the middle. The chain's CDR3 is CASSSRQGGGKNIQYF. DNA for the CDR3: TGTGCCAGCAGCTCTAGGCAGGGGGGTGGCAAAAACATTCAGTACTTC.

V is TRBV6-1 and J is TRBJ2-1, with 12 bases that match TRBD2. The CDR3 length is 17 residues. After removal of 4 bases from V and 3 bases from J, the junction contained 7 bases not matched to a gene. Germline V lookup: CDR1 MNHNS, CDR2 SASEGT. The CDR3 coding sequence is TGTGCCAGCAGTGCAAGGACTAGCGGGGTAATCTACAATGAGCAGTTCTTC. It codes for CASSARTSGVIYNEQFF.

The chain uses TRBV10-3 and TRBJ1-2; no clear D gene. The CDR3 has 13 residues. Trimming removed 6 bases from V and 3 bases from J, with 11 bases in between. Germline V gene data show CDR1 as ENHRY and CDR2 as SYGVKD. The CDR3 region is CAISKDGDYGYTF. DNA of the CDR3: TGTGCCATCAGCAAAGACGGGGACTATGGCTACACCTTC.

This rearrangement joins TRBV15 to TRBJ1-1; 8 positions match TRBD1. Germline V gives CDR1 LNHNV, CDR2 YYDKDF (reference sequence). With 0 bases clipped from V and 1 base from J, the junction kept 7 bases outside the gene matches. The CDR3 length is 17 residues. This CDR3 reads CATSRDPRGPTNTEAFF. CDR3 DNA: TGTGCCACCAGCAGAGATCCCAGGGGGCCTACGAACACTGAAGCTTTCTTT.

The J gene is TRBJ1-2, the V gene TRBV5-1; possibly TRBD1 for D (5 bases). The CDR3 loop spans 13 amino acids. Germline V gives CDR1 SGHRS, CDR2 YFSETQ. V was cut by 0 bases and J by 5 bases, with 8 bases left in between. The CDR3 bases are TGCGCCAGCAGCTTGGTTCCAGGGTATGGCTACACCTTC. Amino acid sequence: CASSLVPGYGYTF.

This chain connects TRBV15 to TRBJ2-5, with D uncertain. The germline V gene has CDR1 LNHNV and CDR2 YYDKDF (reference sequence). The CDR3 is 14 residues long. Trimming stripped 6 bases from V and 1 base from J, with 12 bases between. For the CDR3, the DNA is TGTGCCACCAGTACTGGAGTACCCCAAGAGACCCAGTACTTC. Encoded protein: CATSTGVPQETQYF.